The T cell receptor beta chain under discussion was sequenced for a study of metastatic and nonmetastatic thyroid tumors. Across the whole study: Comparison of repertoires was carried out across blood and tumor or nodule tissue from malignant and benign thyroid patients.

This clone is classed as medium-sized (0.01 to 0.1%). Its antigen is unknown. Each patient came to thyroid surgery without any prior treatment (of any kind). TCRdb used MiXCR to call clones anew from the PCR reads. This table holds about 20,000 clones, around 29% found once. General study results and limits: Compared with benign nodules, malignant thyroid tumors were reported to have significantly higher TCR beta diversity in both blood and tumor.

The germline V gene encodes CDR1 MNHEY and CDR2 SVGAGI. The CDR3 has 18 residues. Trimming removed 1 base from V and 0 bases from J; junction bases left unmatched: 9. The clonotype originates from a female donor with papillary thyroid cancer or a benign thyroid nodule (not recorded which). Some clones in this sample may be carry-over from other donors' samples. The chain carries TRBV6-5 and TRBJ2-1; 7 bases fit TRBD2. Sample: blood. CDR3 bases: TGTGCCAGCAGTTACTGGATTCCAAGGACTAGCTCCTACAATGAGCAGTTCTTC. It translates to CASSYWIPRTSSYNEQFF.